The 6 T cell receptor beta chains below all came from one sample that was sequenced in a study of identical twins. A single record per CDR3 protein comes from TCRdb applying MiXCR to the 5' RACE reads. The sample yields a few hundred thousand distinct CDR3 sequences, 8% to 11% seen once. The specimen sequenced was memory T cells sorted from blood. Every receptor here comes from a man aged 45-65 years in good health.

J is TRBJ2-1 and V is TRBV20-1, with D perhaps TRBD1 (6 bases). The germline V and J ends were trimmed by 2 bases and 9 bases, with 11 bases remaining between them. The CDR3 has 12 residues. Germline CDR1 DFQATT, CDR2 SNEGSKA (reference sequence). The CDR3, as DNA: TGCAGTGCTAGACCATTACAGGGTGAGCAGTTCTTC. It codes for CSARPLQGEQFF.

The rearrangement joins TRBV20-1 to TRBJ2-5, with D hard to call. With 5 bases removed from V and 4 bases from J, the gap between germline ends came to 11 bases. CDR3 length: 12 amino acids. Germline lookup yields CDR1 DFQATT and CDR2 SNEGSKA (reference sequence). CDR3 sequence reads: CSAQQFRETQYF. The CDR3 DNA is TGCAGTGCTCAACAGTTCAGAGAGACCCAGTACTTC.

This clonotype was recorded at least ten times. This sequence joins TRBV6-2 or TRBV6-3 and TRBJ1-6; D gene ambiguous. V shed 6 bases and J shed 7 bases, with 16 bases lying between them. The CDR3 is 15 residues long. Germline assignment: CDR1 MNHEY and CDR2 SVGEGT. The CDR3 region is CASRWWEGTNSPLHF. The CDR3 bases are TGTGCCAGCAGATGGTGGGAGGGAACCAATTCACCCCTCCACTTT.

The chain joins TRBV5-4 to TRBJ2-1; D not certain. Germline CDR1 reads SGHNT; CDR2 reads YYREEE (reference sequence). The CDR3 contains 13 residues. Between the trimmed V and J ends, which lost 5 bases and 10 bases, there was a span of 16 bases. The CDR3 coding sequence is TGTGCCAGCAGGACTTCAGAGATCCGGGAGCAGTTCTTC. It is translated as CASRTSEIREQFF.

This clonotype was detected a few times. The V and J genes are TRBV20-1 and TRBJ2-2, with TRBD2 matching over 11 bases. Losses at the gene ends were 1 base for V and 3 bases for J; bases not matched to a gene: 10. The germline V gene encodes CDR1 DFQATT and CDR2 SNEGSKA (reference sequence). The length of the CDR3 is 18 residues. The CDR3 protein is CSARGIGTSGGYTGELFF. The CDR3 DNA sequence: TGCAGTGCTAGAGGTATCGGCACTAGCGGGGGATACACCGGGGAGCTGTTTTTT.

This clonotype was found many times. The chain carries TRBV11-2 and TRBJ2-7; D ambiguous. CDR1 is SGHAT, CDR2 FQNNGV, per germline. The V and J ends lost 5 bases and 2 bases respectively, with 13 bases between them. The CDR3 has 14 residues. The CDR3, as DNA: TGTGCCAGCAGCGCAGCTTTGATACCCTACGAGCAGTACTTC. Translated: CASSAALIPYEQYF.